This T cell receptor (beta chain) is from a study of CD8+CD57+ T cells in acquired aplastic anemia. Overall study context: Sorted cells (CD4+ and CD8+) yielded DNA amounts that averaged about 2.9 ug.

Genomic DNA, serving as template, underwent TCR beta VDJ and CDR3 profiling. A single record per CDR3 protein comes from TCRdb applying MiXCR to the reads. The data contain 260,000 or so distinct CDR3 sequences, 40% to 50% of them singletons. The CDR3 length is 15 residues. Germline V gives CDR1 SEHNR, CDR2 FQNEAQ (reference sequence). V gave up 1 base and J gave up 13 bases, with 17 bases separating them. Patients included in sequencing had previously demonstrated CD8+CD57+ cell expansion by flow cytometry. The receptor comes from a human donor with aplastic anemia. The chain recombines TRBV7-9 with TRBJ1-6, with a weak D call TRBD1 (5 bases). The sequencing input was sorted CD4+, CD8+, or CD8+CD57+ T cells (not recorded which) from PBMCs. CDR3 amino acids: CASSLGGGANQPLHF. In DNA, the CDR3 is TGTGCCAGCAGCTTAGGGGGGGGAGCCAATCAGCCCCTCCACTTT. The full variable domain, rest sourced from reference TRBV7-9 and TRBJ1-6, is DTGVSQNPRHKITKRGQNVTFRCDPISEHNRLYWYRQTLGQGPEFLTYFQNEAQLEKSRLLSDRFSAERPKGSFSTLEIQRTEQGDSAMYLCASSLGGGANQPLHFGNGTRLTVT.